The 6 T cell receptor beta chains below come from one sample, sequenced in a study of identical twins. TCRdb called the 5' RACE reads again in MiXCR, with one record for every CDR3 protein. The table shows a few hundred thousand distinct CDR3 sequences, with roughly an eighth occurring only once. The sample was also reused in another study, on yellow fever vaccine responses in identical twins.

The sample taken for sequencing was CD8+ T cells sorted from blood. Every receptor here comes from a woman between 18 and 30 years old in good health.

This clonotype appeared many times. The V gene is TRBV7-2, the J gene TRBJ2-1; D gene ambiguous. V was pared by 1 base and J by 7 bases, with 8 bases between. Germline V gene sequence: CDR1 SGHTA, CDR2 FQGNSA. This CDR3 region has 13 residues. DNA of the CDR3: TGTGCCAGCAGCTTAGAAGGTTTAAATGAGCAGTTCTTC. This gives the protein CASSLEGLNEQFF.

Only a few counts were recorded for this clonotype. J is TRBJ2-5 and V is TRBV27, with TRBD2 matching over 7 bases. This CDR3 has 12 residues. Germline values: CDR1 MNHEY, CDR2 SMNVEV (reference sequence). The V gene end was trimmed by 7 bases and the J gene end by 4 bases; junction bases not matched to a gene: 3. The CDR3 nucleotides read TGTGCCAGCACGGGGAGGGGAGAGACCCAGTACTTC. Its translation: CASTGRGETQYF.

This chain connects TRBV28 to TRBJ2-1, with 7 bases fitting TRBD1. The CDR3 length is 14 residues. CDR1 and CDR2 from the germline V gene are MDHEN and SYDVKM. The V gene end was trimmed by 6 bases and the J gene end by 3 bases; junction bases not matched to a gene: 5. CDR3 DNA sequence: TGTGCCAGCAGGGGGGACAGCAGCTACAATGAGCAGTTCTTC. Translation: CASRGDSSYNEQFF.

This clonotype was seen only a few times. This chain links TRBV14 with TRBJ2-1; 9 bases line up with TRBD1. Per the germline V gene, CDR1 is SGHDN and CDR2 is FVKESK. J was trimmed by 7 bases and V by 1 base; bases with no gene match: 14. The CDR3 has 18 amino acids. The CDR3 DNA follows: TGTGCCAGCAGCCAAGTTGGGGGCCGGGACAGGGATGGAAATGAGCAGTTCTTC. Its protein product is CASSQVGGRDRDGNEQFF.

This clonotype was counted a few times. The chain is built from TRBV11-1 and TRBJ2-7; D is unclear. V was cut by 5 bases and J by 2 bases, with 19 bases left in between. The CDR3 extends over 16 amino acids. Germline-derived CDR1 and CDR2 are SGHAT and FQDESV (reference sequence). The CDR3: CASSPRSRTRPYEQYV. As DNA, the CDR3 is TGTGCCAGCAGCCCCCGTAGCCGGACCCGGCCCTACGAGCAGTACGTC.

This clonotype was counted only a few times. The chain has TRBV4-1 and TRBJ2-7, with TRBD2 matching over 15 bases. The length of the CDR3 is 18 residues. The V gene's germline CDR1 is MGHRA and CDR2 YSYEKL. V shed 3 bases, J shed 2 bases, and the junction held 8 bases outside the gene matches. CDR3 sequence reads: CASSHRTSGRDVAYEQYF. DNA for the CDR3: TGCGCCAGCAGCCATCGGACTAGCGGGAGGGATGTGGCCTACGAGCAGTACTTC.